This TCR beta chain is drawn from a study of immune evolution from preneoplasia to lung adenocarcinoma. Study-wide context: HLA loss of heterozygosity: roughly 6.4% AIS, about 15% MIA, around 35% ADC, none AAH. General study results and limits: Top clone share appeared to fall from AAH through AIS, MIA, adenocarcinoma. Normal lung had highest clonality; later lesions appeared denser, more diverse.

J lost 0 bases, V lost 6 bases, and 18 bases had no gene match. Germline CDR1 is SNHLY and CDR2 is FYNNEI. The CDR3 contains 21 residues. Nucleic acids came from premalignant or tumor cells enriched by macro-dissection. Assay used: immunoSEQ multiplex PCR; TCRdb lists only in-frame clones, some missing. Of roughly 8,300 clones in the sample, about 80% were seen once. A word on this clone: Its target is not known.

V usage is TRBV2 and J usage is TRBJ2-6; 9 bases line up with TRBD2. What was sequenced was FFPE invasive lung adenocarcinoma tissue. This TCR was sampled from a person aged 45 to 69 with lung adenocarcinoma. CDR3 loop: CASRQPGAGGVDSSGANVLTF. As DNA, the CDR3 is TGTGCCAGCAGGCAGCCAGGAGCGGGAGGAGTCGATAGCTCTGGGGCCAACGTCCTGACTTTC.